A few counts support the clone carrying this T cell receptor beta chain. Seattle patient enrollment occurred during active infection, with longitudinal follow-up thereafter. This entry comes from a study of blood T cell repertoires in COVID-19. Study at large: Donors in the United States, Italy and Spain gave samples during acute or convalescent COVID-19. Sources were T cells, B-cell-depleted T cells, or PBMCs; the material itself was cDNA or gDNA.

As processed by the authors: Amplification with reference gene primers provided the estimates of nucleated cell counts. Clones were sequenced by immunoSEQ multiplex PCR, and TCRdb holds only the in-frame ones, with some missing. For V, J and clone size, that table is used; D and trimming come from the DNA. The data show 200,000 to 250,000 clones, with roughly 88% seen just once and about 6% held by the top ten. The receptor's source is a woman of 80 years or more with COVID-19, enrolled during active disease. The source material was peripheral blood.

This CDR3 reads CASQGQESGNTIYF. The CDR3 DNA is TGTGCCAGCCAGGGACAGGAGTCTGGAAACACCATATATTTT. The chain employs TRBV7-2 and TRBJ1-3, with 8 bases lining up with TRBD1. The V gene's germline CDR1 is SGHTA and CDR2 FQGNSA. V lost 8 bases, J lost 1 base, and 4 bases stayed unmatched. The length of the CDR3 is 14 residues. Combining the CDR3 with reference TRBV7-2 and TRBJ1-3 gives the whole variable domain GAGVSQSPSNKVTEKGKDVELRCDPISGHTALYWYRQSLGQGLEFLIYFQGNSAPDKSGLPSDRFSAERTGGSVSTLTIQRTQQEDSAVYLCASQGQESGNTIYFGEGSWLTVV.